The text below deals with one TCR beta chain. What this receptor recognizes is not known. The record has no base qualities; no much larger clone is one base away. The data are from a study of blood T cells in healthy people across ages (dated by TCRdb to between 2014 and 2016). In the study overall: In model experiments, template switching captured roughly one uniquely barcoded TCR beta cDNA molecule for every two T cells. Using deep sequencing normalized with unique cDNA molecular identifiers, the study measured how TCR beta repertoire diversity changes with age. The donors were divided into four age groups: young (average roughly 15 years), middle-aged (approximately 39), aged (around 67) and long-lived (around 80). Donors of different ages were randomly distributed across sequencing lanes to avoid experimental bias. The study analyzed two additional independent replicas of 1 million unique cDNA reads from the same blood draw for two donors, one aged 18 to 30 and one aged 80 or older. What the study reported, not specific to this receptor: Total diversity estimates from one million sequenced T cells were considered lower bounds and underestimates. A strong correlation was found between observed TCR beta diversity and the percentage of naive T cells measured by flow cytometry. Donor CMV infection status was unknown, potentially confounding age-related changes in expanded clonotypes. Observed TCR beta diversity per million T cells fell roughly linearly with age, and a significant reduction was already apparent by age roughly 40. Compared with the aged group, more naive CD4+ T cells, fewer expanded clones and increased TCR diversity were shown by the long-lived group, suggesting age selection. Because profiling used bulk unsorted PBMCs, naive and antigen-experienced compartments could not be compared conclusively.

The protocol used for the library was 5' RACE. Sequenced using an Illumina HiSeq 2500. The second PCR ran for roughly 7 to 12 cycles and used a J-beta primer mix along with a sample-barcoded 5' primer. A template-switch 5' adaptor carrying 12 random nucleotides introduced a unique molecular identifier onto each TCR beta cDNA molecule. Each sample yielded at least 3 million CDR3-containing paired-end reads. First-strand cDNA was synthesized from all RNA with the Mint cDNA synthesis kit, primed by a TRBC-specific oligonucleotide. All cDNA was treated with uracil-DNA glycosylase and then went through a first 18-cycle PCR with the universal primers M1SS and BC2_uni_R. In the paper's pipeline: For normalization, 1 million high-quality reads, each with a distinct molecular identifier, were randomly selected from each sample. Instead of being binned into consensus sequences, reads with shared molecular identifiers were discarded. CDR3 identification, clonotype clustering and error correction used MiTCR with a Q25 quality threshold and the strictest error-elimination algorithm. A nonparametric unseen species model with Euler transformation was used to estimate lower-bound total TCR beta diversity. TCRdb redid the processing of the public reads, applying fastp at Q25 and MiXCR, and retained in-frame beta chains. Rows with a matching CDR3 protein are joined into one entry that keeps the most common DNA and genes. TCRdb's processing, not the authors' own work, is the source of the V and J calls. This sample has about 1.4 million distinct CDR3 sequences in its table, and 59% of those were observed once. Over 6.5% of the sample rests with the top ten.

Systemically healthy Caucasian individuals from Russia, approximately 39 in total and aged roughly 6 to 100 years, were included as donors. Each donor gave about 9.2 milliliters of peripheral blood, drawn into EDTA-treated Vacutainer tubes. Ficoll-Paque density-gradient centrifugation was used to isolate PBMCs, with at least 6.5 million obtained per sample. Total RNA, at least 6 micrograms per sample, was extracted from PBMCs with Trizol reagent. For every donor, an aliquot of PBMCs went through flow cytometry to measure the percentages of naive CD45RAhigh/CD27high T cells. The junction carries 13 bases between V and J, which are trimmed by 0 bases and 5 bases respectively. CDR1 SGHRS and CDR2 YFSETQ were looked up in the germline V gene. The cysteine opens and the phenylalanine closes a CDR3 of 15 amino acids. Just the 45-base CDR3 DNA is kept, in frame starting at base 1.

This clonotype was sampled from a man between 18 and 35 years old in good health. Recombination connected TRBV5-1 to TRBJ2-3; possibly the D gene is TRBD1, per 7 matching bases. The material sequenced was blood. The CDR3 reads CASSLVDREVDTQYF. DNA sequence: TGCGCCAGCAGCTTGGTTGACAGGGAGGTAGATACGCAGTATTTT.